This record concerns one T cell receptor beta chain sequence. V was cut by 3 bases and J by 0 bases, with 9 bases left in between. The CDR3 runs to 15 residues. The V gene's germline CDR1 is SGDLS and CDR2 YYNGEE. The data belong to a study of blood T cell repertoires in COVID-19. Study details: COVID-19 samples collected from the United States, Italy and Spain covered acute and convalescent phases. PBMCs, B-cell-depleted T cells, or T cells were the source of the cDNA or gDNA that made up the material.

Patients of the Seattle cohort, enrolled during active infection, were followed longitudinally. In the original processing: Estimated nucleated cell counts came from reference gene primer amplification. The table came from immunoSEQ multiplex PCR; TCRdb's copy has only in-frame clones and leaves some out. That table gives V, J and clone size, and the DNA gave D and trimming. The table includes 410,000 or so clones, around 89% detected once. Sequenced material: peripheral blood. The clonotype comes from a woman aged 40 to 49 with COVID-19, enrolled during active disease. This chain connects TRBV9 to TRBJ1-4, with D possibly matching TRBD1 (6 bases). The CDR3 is CASSGQGTTNEKLFF. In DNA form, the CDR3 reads TGTGCCAGCAGCGGCCAGGGGACAACTAATGAAAAACTGTTTTTT.